The T cell receptor beta chain under discussion was sequenced for a study of patients and donors after allogeneic stem cell transplantation (dated by TCRdb to about 2020). The library was built by means of RT-PCR. Instrument on record: NextSeq 550. TCRdb trimmed public reads at Q25 via fastp, called clones via MiXCR and kept in-frame beta chains. Each CDR3 protein gets just one entry, which takes the most common genes and DNA from the rows behind it. For this sample the table gives roughly 230,000 distinct CDR3 sequences, of which 11% to 15% were detected only once. Of the sample, around 10% falls within the top ten clones. Only a few counts were recorded for this clonotype. Its recognized antigen is unknown. One base away there is no much larger clone; base qualities are not given. Source material: blood, either unsorted or a sorted T cell fraction (not recorded which). This TCR came from a human donor who was either an allogeneic HSCT recipient or a stem cell or donor lymphocyte infusion donor (not recorded which). It is not recorded whose cells these are; they may come from a transplant donor.

At the DNA level, the sequence is TGTGCCAGCAGACTCGCAGGAGTTGGCGGGAGTTCCAAAAACATTCAGTACTTC. This encodes CASRLAGVGGSSKNIQYF. The sequence joins TRBV11-1 to TRBJ2-4; the junction holds 7 bases that match TRBD2. From a lookup of the germline V gene (reference sequence), CDR1 and CDR2 are SGHAT and FQDESV. Trimmed from V: 6 bases; trimmed from J: 2 bases; junction bases lacking a gene match: 16. The CDR3 sequence holds 18 residues, the cysteine and phenylalanine included. The only DNA kept is the CDR3, 54 bases in frame from the first base.